Sequencing of this T cell receptor beta chain was carried out in a study of CD8 T cells in Susac syndrome. Across the study: At blood draw, Susac syndrome patients were therapy-naive, on corticosteroids, or on intravenous immunoglobulin alone. Points from the study as a whole: There was no clonal expansion in the CD4+ T cell repertoires of Susac syndrome.

Comment on this clonotype: Its cognate antigen is unknown.

The RNA, about 0.5 to 1 ug, was put through reverse transcription using random hexamers. An immunoSEQ multiplex PCR amplified TCR beta CDR3 over 54 Vbeta and 13 Jbeta. TCRdb re-derived calls from the immunoSEQ multiplex PCR reads in MiXCR, one entry per CDR3 protein. The sample consists of 150,000 to 180,000 distinct CDR3 sequences, approximately 96% of them appearing once. This clonotype originated in a human donor with Susac syndrome. The specimen sequenced was CD4+ T cells from PBMCs.

The CDR3 sequence: CSVSPGGSGVETQYF. DNA for the CDR3: TGCAGCGTCTCCCCGGGGGGGTCCGGGGTAGAGACCCAGTACTTC. The chain joins TRBV29-1 to TRBJ2-5, with TRBD2 matching over 8 bases. Germline CDR1 reads SQVTM; CDR2 reads ANQGSEA. The CDR3 contains 15 residues. J lost 4 bases, V lost 6 bases, and 13 bases had no gene match.